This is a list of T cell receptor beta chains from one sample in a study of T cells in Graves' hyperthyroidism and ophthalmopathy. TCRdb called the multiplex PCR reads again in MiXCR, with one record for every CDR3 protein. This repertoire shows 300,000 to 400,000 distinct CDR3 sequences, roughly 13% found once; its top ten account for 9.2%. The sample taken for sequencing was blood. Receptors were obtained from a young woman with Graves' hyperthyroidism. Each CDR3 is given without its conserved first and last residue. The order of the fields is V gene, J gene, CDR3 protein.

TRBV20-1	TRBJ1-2	SARDRRTYGYT
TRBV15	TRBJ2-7	ATSRDPGHTYEQY
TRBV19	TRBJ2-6	ASSNSAANVLT
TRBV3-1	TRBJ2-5	ASSQRGGGGVFQETQY
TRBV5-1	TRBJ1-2	ASSPTGGLSSYGYT
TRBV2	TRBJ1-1	ASSVRVLNTEAF
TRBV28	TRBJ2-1	ASTPSGGASNEQF
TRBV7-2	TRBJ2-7	ASSFDVGPDYEQY
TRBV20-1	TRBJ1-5	SARGSGGNNQPQH
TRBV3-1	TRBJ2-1	ASSSQEGAKQF
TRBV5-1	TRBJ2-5	ASSPGLPEGATQY
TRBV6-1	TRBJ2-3	ASSEASLGPHSDTQY
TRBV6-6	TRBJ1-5	ASSYSIPATGDNQPQH
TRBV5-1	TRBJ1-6	ASKAGDSPLH
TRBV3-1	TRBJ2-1	ASSQVTGENEQF
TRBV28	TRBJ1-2	ASTPLLLDSYGYT
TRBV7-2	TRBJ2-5	ASSFLRKETQY
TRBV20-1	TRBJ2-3	SACGLAGGQSGDTQY
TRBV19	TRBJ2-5	ASSHWGETQY
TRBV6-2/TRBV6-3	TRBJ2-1	AGSYIDRGYNEQF
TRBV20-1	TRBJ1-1	SALDGMNTEAF
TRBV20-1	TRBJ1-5	SARTGPQGGYQPQH
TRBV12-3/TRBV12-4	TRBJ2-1	ASTPKGDNEQF
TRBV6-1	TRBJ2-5	ASSVRQTQETQY
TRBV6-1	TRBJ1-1	ASSAGGTEAF
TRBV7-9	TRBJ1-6	ASSLAGAVSPLH
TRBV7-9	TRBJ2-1	ASSLTGQGLF
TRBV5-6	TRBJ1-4	ASSTPRPRTEKLF
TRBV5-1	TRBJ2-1	ASSLEAGPVSNEQF
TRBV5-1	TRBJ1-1	ASSYWTENTEAF
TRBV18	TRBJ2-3	ASSGDTQY
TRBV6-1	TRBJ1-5	ASGTDSNQPQH
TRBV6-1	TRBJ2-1	ASYRSYNEQF
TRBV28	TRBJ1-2	ASHGTAYGYT
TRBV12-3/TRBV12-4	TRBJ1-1	ASSLLEILLNTEAF
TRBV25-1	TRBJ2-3	ASSEKWTSGSTWGTDTQY